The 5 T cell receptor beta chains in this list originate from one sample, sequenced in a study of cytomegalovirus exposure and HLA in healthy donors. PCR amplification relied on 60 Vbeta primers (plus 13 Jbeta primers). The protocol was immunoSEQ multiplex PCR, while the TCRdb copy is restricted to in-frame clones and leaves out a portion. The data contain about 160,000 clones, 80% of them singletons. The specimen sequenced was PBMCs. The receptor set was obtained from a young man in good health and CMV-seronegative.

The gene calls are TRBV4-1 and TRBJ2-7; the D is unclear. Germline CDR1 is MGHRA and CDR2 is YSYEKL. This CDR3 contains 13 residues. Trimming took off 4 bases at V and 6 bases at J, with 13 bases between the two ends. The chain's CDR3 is CASSPNQVGEQYF. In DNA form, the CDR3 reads TGCGCCAGCAGCCCAAACCAGGTGGGCGAGCAGTACTTC.

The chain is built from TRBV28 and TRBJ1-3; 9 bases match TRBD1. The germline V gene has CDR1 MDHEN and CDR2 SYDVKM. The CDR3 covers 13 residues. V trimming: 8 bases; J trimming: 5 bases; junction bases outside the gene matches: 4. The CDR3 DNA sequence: TGTGCCAGCCGGGACAGGGTACGAAACACCATATATTTT. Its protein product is CASRDRVRNTIYF.

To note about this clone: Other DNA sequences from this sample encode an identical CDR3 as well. The CDR3 sequence is CASSLGQGSYEQYF. CDR3 nucleotide sequence: TGCGCCAGCAGCTTGGGGCAGGGCTCCTACGAGCAGTACTTC. This sequence joins TRBV5-1 and TRBJ2-7; D possibly corresponds to TRBD1 (5 bases). CDR1 and CDR2 (germline): SGHRS, YFSETQ. The CDR3 contains 14 residues. With 0 bases removed from V and 0 bases from J, the gap between germline ends came to 7 bases.

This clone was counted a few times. The CDR3 DNA follows: TGCGCCAGCAGCCGGATGACTGGAGCGGGGGGGTCCCTCCTGGAGCAGTACTTC. Protein sequence: CASSRMTGAGGSLLEQYF. The chain uses TRBV5-1 and TRBJ2-5; 10 positions match TRBD2. This CDR3 is 18 amino acids long. J lost 11 bases, V lost 4 bases, and 23 bases had no gene match. Germline V gives CDR1 SGHRS, CDR2 YFSETQ.

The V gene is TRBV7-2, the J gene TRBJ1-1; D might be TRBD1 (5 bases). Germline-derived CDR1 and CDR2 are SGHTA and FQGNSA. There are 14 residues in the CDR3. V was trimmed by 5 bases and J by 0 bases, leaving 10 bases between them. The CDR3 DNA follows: TGTGCCAGCAGCCGACAGAAATTGAACACTGAAGCTTTCTTT. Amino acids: CASSRQKLNTEAFF.